The 10 T cell receptor beta chains listed next were all sequenced from one sample in a study of regulatory T cells in long-lasting Graves disease. Specified time point: newly diagnosed GD, antithyroid drugs for less than 3 months. PBMCs were the source of the RNA used for TCR sequencing. Construction of the TCR beta libraries employed iRepertoire HTBI primers in conjunction with Arm-PCR of CDR3 regions. TCRdb re-called the multiplex PCR reads with MiXCR, one entry per CDR3 protein. This repertoire shows roughly 500,000 distinct CDR3 sequences, about 15% found once; its top ten account for approximately 15%. The sample also formed part of further work on T cells in Graves' hyperthyroidism and ophthalmopathy.

The sample here was peripheral blood mononuclear cells (PBMCs), taken at new diagnosis, from a patient treated with antithyroid drugs. The receptor set was obtained from a woman in her 50s with Graves disease.

This clonotype was seen a handful of times. CDR3 DNA: TGTGCCAGCGGGCCCCCACTAGCGGGACACTACAATGAGCAGTTCTTC. It specifies CASGPPLAGHYNEQFF. This chain links TRBV12-3 or TRBV12-4 with TRBJ2-1; 10 nucleotides match TRBD2. The CDR3 has 16 residues. V was clipped by 8 bases and J by 3 bases; unmatched bases: 10.

This clonotype was seen many times. This chain uses TRBV11-2 with TRBJ2-3; 12 bases are shared with TRBD2. Germline-derived CDR1 and CDR2 are SGHAT and FQNNGV. V lost 5 bases, J lost 2 bases, and 5 bases stayed unmatched. This CDR3 is 16 amino acids long. The CDR3 loop reads CASSRGLAGPTDTQYF. DNA of the CDR3: TGTGCCAGCAGCCGCGGACTAGCGGGACCCACAGATACGCAGTATTTT.

This clonotype showed up many times. V gene TRBV6-5 combines with J gene TRBJ2-7; maybe TRBD1 (6 bases). V was pared by 0 bases and J by 1 base, with 13 bases between. The CDR3 extends over 16 amino acids. Looked up from germline, CDR1 is MNHEY and CDR2 is SVGAGI. The CDR3 DNA sequence: TGTGCCAGCAGTTACTCTGGCAGGGGAGCATCCTACGAGCAGTACTTC. It is translated as CASSYSGRGASYEQYF.

This chain joins TRBV4-1 and TRBJ2-1; no reliable D call. The CDR3 runs 11 residues. Per germline, CDR1 MGHRA and CDR2 YSYEKL. Trimming shortened V by 4 bases and J by 9 bases, and 7 bases separated the two germline ends. In nucleotides, the CDR3 is TGCGCCAGCAGCCGTCCGGGTGAGCAGTTCTTC. It yields the protein CASSRPGEQFF.

The table lists this clonotype with many counts. The genes are TRBV3-1 and TRBJ1-5; D might be TRBD1 (5 bases). The germline V gene encodes CDR1 LGHDT and CDR2 YNNKEL (reference sequence). V lost 0 bases and J 6 bases, leaving 6 bases between the germline ends. This CDR3 has 13 amino acids. The CDR3 sequence: CASSQEGVQPQHF. In DNA form, the CDR3 reads TGTGCCAGCAGCCAAGAAGGGGTTCAGCCCCAGCATTTT.

This clonotype was detected many times. This sequence joins TRBV11-2 and TRBJ2-5; a weak D match, TRBD2 (6 bases). The CDR3 covers 15 residues. Trimming left V 1 base short and J 4 bases short, with 13 bases between. From germline, CDR1 is SGHAT and CDR2 FQNNGV. CDR3 sequence: CASSLGTGTRETQYF. The CDR3 coding sequence is TGTGCCAGCAGCTTAGGGACCGGGACTCGAGAGACCCAGTACTTC.

This clonotype was counted at least ten times. The chain combines TRBV12-3 or TRBV12-4 with TRBJ2-1, with TRBD2 matching over 9 bases. V gave up 5 bases and J gave up 3 bases; unmatched junction bases: 5. The CDR3 runs to 15 residues. CDR3 sequence reads: CASSPGLASYNEQFF. The DNA of the CDR3 is TGTGCCAGCAGTCCAGGACTAGCGAGCTACAATGAGCAGTTCTTC.

This clonotype appeared many times. The rearrangement uses TRBV6-2 or TRBV6-3 and TRBJ2-3; 7 positions match TRBD2. V gave up 2 bases and J gave up 0 bases; unmatched junction bases: 5. Looked up from germline, CDR1 is MNHEY and CDR2 is SVGEGT. The CDR3 is 16 amino acids. This CDR3 reads CASSYGASGSTDTQYF. CDR3 in DNA: TGTGCCAGCAGTTACGGGGCTAGCGGTAGCACAGATACGCAGTATTTT.

As for this clonotype: Possible read error: a much larger clone is one base away. This chain joins TRBV28 and TRBJ2-3; D possibly uses TRBD1 or TRBD2 (5 bases each). CDR1 MDHEN and CDR2 SYDVKM come from the germline V gene. The CDR3 is 15 amino acids. The CDR3 DNA is TGTGCCAGTAGGGACGTTAGGGCGGGCACATATACGCAGTATTTT. It yields the protein CASRDVRAGTYTQYF.

This sequence joins TRBV12-3 or TRBV12-4 and TRBJ2-3; 7 nucleotides align to TRBD2. Unmatched junction bases numbered 11, after V lost 4 bases and J lost 7 bases. The CDR3 is 15 amino acids. Here the CDR3 DNA reads TGTGCCAGCAGTTCTCCGGGACTACCGATAAATACGCAGTATTTT. Translated: CASSSPGLPINTQYF.